Below are 7 T cell receptor beta chains sequenced from a single sample in a study of T-cell reconstitution after alpha-beta-depleted transplantation in children. Preparation of the TCRbeta library was carried out with unique molecular identifiers. Via MiXCR, TCRdb re-called the PCR reads, giving one row per CDR3 protein. Of about 980,000 distinct CDR3 sequences listed, roughly 31% are singletons. The sample here was PBMCs, mostly from graft donor cells, taken 360 days after TCRalphabeta/CD19-depleted stem cell transplant. The receptors come from a boy younger than two who had a stem cell transplant for SCID, so the T cells may come from the graft donor.

This clonotype was found a few times. V usage is TRBV9 and J usage is TRBJ2-1; 12 nucleotides agree with TRBD2. Germline loops: CDR1 SGDLS, CDR2 YYNGEE. The CDR3 consists of 16 residues. With V trimmed by 2 bases and J by 4 bases, 4 bases remained unmatched. CDR3 DNA sequence: TGTGCCAGCAGCGTGTCAGGGACTAGCGGGTACAATGAGCAGTTCTTC. As protein: CASSVSGTSGYNEQFF.

This clonotype came up once. The CDR3 DNA follows: TGTGCCATCAGACCCGGACGAGGAGAGACCCAGTACTTC. It is translated as CAIRPGRGETQYF. The chain has TRBV10-3 and TRBJ2-5; D is unclear. Germline-derived CDR1 and CDR2 are ENHRY and SYGVKD. V lost 6 bases and J lost 4, with 12 bases in between. This CDR3 region has 13 residues.

The chain joins TRBV10-3 to TRBJ1-1; D not resolved. The CDR3 loop spans 14 amino acids. Germline CDR1 and CDR2: ENHRY and SYGVKD. V was pared by 2 bases and J by 1 base, with 8 bases between. For the CDR3, the DNA is TGTGCCATCAGTGAGCAACAGCCGAACACTGAAGCTTTCTTT. It translates to CAISEQQPNTEAFF.

V and J are TRBV2 and TRBJ2-1, with D perhaps matching TRBD1 (5 bases). V was clipped by 0 bases and J by 8 bases, with 17 bases between them. The CDR3 runs 16 residues. CDR1 is SNHLY, CDR2 FYNNEI, per germline. The CDR3 loop is CASSEAMQGLGDEQFF. The CDR3 nucleotides are TGTGCCAGCAGTGAAGCGATGCAGGGCTTAGGGGATGAGCAGTTCTTC. Filled out from reference TRBV2 and TRBJ2-1, the complete variable domain reads EPEVTQTPSHQVTQMGQEVILRCVPISNHLYFYWYRQILGQKVEFLVSFYNNEISEKSEIFDDQFSVERPDGSNFTLKIRSTKLEDSAMYFCASSEAMQGLGDEQFFGPGTRLTVL.

This chain connects TRBV12-3 or TRBV12-4 to TRBJ2-3; the D is unclear. The V end lost 8 bases, the J end lost 2 bases, and 14 bases lay between the germline ends. This CDR3 has 14 residues. CDR3 nucleotides: TGTGCCAGCTACGATAACTTACCCACAGATACGCAGTATTTT. Encoded protein: CASYDNLPTDTQYF.

This sequence joins TRBV5-6 and TRBJ2-5; 8 nucleotides match TRBD2. The CDR3 totals 15 residues. Per the germline V gene, CDR1 is SGHDT and CDR2 is YYEEEE. Trimming at V came to 7 bases and at J to 1 base, leaving 9 bases not matched to a gene. In DNA, the CDR3 is TGTGCCAGCTACCCGGGACTAGGAGTCCAAGAGACCCAGTACTTC. Protein: CASYPGLGVQETQYF.

The V and J genes are TRBV7-9 and TRBJ1-4; 9 bases map to TRBD1. Trimming removed 5 bases from V and 4 bases from J; junction bases left unmatched: 5. The CDR3 spans 15 residues. Per the germline V gene, CDR1 is SEHNR and CDR2 is FQNEAQ (reference sequence). CDR3 in DNA: TGTGCCAGCAGCGTTGGACAGGGGATTAATGAAAAACTGTTTTTT. Translating gives CASSVGQGINEKLFF.